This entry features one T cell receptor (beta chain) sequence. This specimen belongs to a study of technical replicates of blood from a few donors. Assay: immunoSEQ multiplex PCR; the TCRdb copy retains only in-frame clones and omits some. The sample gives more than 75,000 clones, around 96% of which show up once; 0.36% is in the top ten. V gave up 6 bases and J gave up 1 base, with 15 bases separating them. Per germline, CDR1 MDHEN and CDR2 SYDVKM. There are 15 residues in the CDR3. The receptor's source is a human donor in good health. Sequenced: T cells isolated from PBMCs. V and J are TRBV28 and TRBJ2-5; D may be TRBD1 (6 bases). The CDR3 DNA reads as TGTGCCAGCAGGCGGCCAGGGGCTGTCCAAGAGACCCAGTACTTC. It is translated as CASRRPGAVQETQYF.